This entry is about one T cell receptor beta chain. Its specificity is not known. V was pared by 4 bases and J by 0 bases, with 9 bases between. This CDR3 contains 14 residues. Germline assignment: CDR1 MNHEY and CDR2 SVGEGT. TCRdb recomputed calls from the reads with MiXCR, one row per CDR3 protein. The table lists about 900,000 distinct CDR3 sequences, roughly 30% of them singletons. This specimen comes from a study of T cell repertoires in cytomegalovirus infection. Study details: Selection of CMV epitopes for the study included recently identified HLA-C-restricted and well-studied HLA-B-restricted ones.

Overall study findings and caveats: HLA-C-restricted CMV-specific TCR beta clonotypes prevailed in the ex vivo response.

The receptor's source is a human donor in good health (CMV status not recorded). Some clones in this sample may be carry-over from other donors' samples. The sequences come from cultured CD8+ T cells from PBMCs, collected from culture after CMV antigen stimulation. The rearrangement links TRBV6-2 or TRBV6-3 to TRBJ1-1, with unresolved D. This CDR3 reads CASSLFSVNTEAFF. CDR3 in DNA: TGTGCCAGCAGTTTATTCTCGGTGAACACTGAAGCTTTCTTT.